Listed below are T cell receptor beta chains from one sample, sequenced in a study of cytomegalovirus exposure and HLA in healthy donors. Assay used: immunoSEQ multiplex PCR; TCRdb lists only in-frame clones, some missing. The repertoire consists of 100,000 or so clones, with around three quarters occurring once and the leading ten covering 4.1%. The specimen sequenced was PBMCs. The source of these receptors is a female donor in good health and CMV-seropositive. The CDR3 runs from the conserved cysteine through the conserved F or W. Fields, in order: D gene, J gene, clone size, CDR3 length, V gene, CDR3 protein, CDR3 DNA. D genes are given only for firm matches. Size is omitted from some rows. Given values are once, few, many or a class for expanded clones.

NA TRBJ2-7 NA 15 TRBV5-5 CASSSGAGATYEQYF TGTGCCAGCAGCTCAGGGGCGGGGGCAACCTACGAGCAGTACTTC
NA TRBJ2-5 NA 15 TRBV29-1 CSVEDRGGGLQTQYF TGCAGCGTTGAAGATCGTGGGGGGGGCTTACAGACCCAGTACTTC
TRBD2 TRBJ2-1 NA 16 TRBV19 CASSPWVSGTDNEQFF TGTGCCAGTAGTCCCTGGGTTAGCGGGACGGATAATGAGCAGTTCTTC
TRBD1 TRBJ2-7 NA 15 TRBV5-1 CASNKGAGGLYEQYF TGCGCCAGCAACAAGGGGGCAGGGGGCCTCTACGAGCAGTACTTC
NA TRBJ2-2 NA 13 TRBV7-7 CASSLHGSGELFF TGTGCCAGCAGCTTGCACGGGTCCGGGGAGCTGTTTTTT
NA TRBJ1-2 NA 16 TRBV19 CASSPLRGYFDYGYTF TGTGCCAGTAGTCCCCTCAGGGGTTATTTCGACTATGGCTACACCTTC
TRBD1 TRBJ1-1 NA 14 TRBV4-1 CASTRTGGGTEAFF TGCGCCAGCACTAGGACAGGGGGCGGTACTGAAGCTTTCTTT
TRBD1 TRBJ1-1 NA 15 TRBV5-8 CASSLQGLYDTEAFF TGTGCCAGCAGCTTACAGGGGTTATATGACACTGAAGCTTTCTTT
TRBD2 TRBJ2-1 once 16 TRBV5-6 CASSSLAGGPGNEQFF TGTGCCAGCAGCTCACTAGCGGGGGGGCCTGGCAATGAGCAGTTCTTC
NA TRBJ1-5 NA 12 TRBV6-1 CASTLLNQPQHF TGTGCCAGCACCCTGCTAAATCAGCCCCAGCATTTT
NA TRBJ1-6 NA 15 TRBV5-1 CASTHGREGLSPLHF TGCGCCAGCACTCATGGGCGGGAAGGATTATCACCCCTCCACTTT
TRBD2 TRBJ2-4 NA 17 TRBV19 CASSTFGRGGRGNIQYF TGTGCCAGTAGCACCTTCGGGCGGGGGGGCCGCGGGAACATTCAGTACTTC
NA TRBJ1-4 NA 13 TRBV19 CASRPGANEKLFF TGTGCCAGTCGCCCAGGGGCTAATGAAAAACTGTTTTTT
TRBD1 TRBJ1-3 NA 15 TRBV19 CASIRGGGPGNTIYF TGTGCCAGTATCAGAGGGGGCGGCCCTGGAAACACCATATATTTT
TRBD2 TRBJ2-2 NA 15 TRBV5-1 CASSLPTSGTGELFF TGCGCCAGCAGCTTACCGACTAGCGGCACCGGGGAGCTGTTTTTT
TRBD2 TRBJ2-3 once 16 TRBV18 CASSDRSGRRSDTQYF TGTGCCAGCTCGGACCGGAGCGGGAGGAGGTCCGATACGCAGTATTTT
NA TRBJ1-6 NA 14 TRBV9 CASSVGGGPSPLHF TGTGCCAGCAGCGTAGGGGGGGGGCCCTCACCCCTCCACTTT
NA TRBJ1-2 few 12 TRBV7-9 CSSSLGSGGYTF TGTTCCAGCAGCTTAGGTTCAGGGGGCTACACCTTC
TRBD2 TRBJ2-7 few 15 TRBV7-2 CASSLGLAGGREQYF TGTGCCAGCAGCTTAGGCCTAGCGGGGGGGAGGGAGCAGTACTTC
TRBD1 TRBJ2-7 NA 15 TRBV5-4 CASSSFRDSSYEQYF TGTGCCAGCAGCTCGTTCCGGGACAGCTCCTACGAGCAGTACTTC
NA TRBJ1-1 NA 12 TRBV2 CASEPEVPEAFF TGTGCCAGCGAACCTGAGGTACCTGAAGCTTTCTTT
TRBD2 TRBJ2-3 NA 15 TRBV5-1 CASRRSGGRTDTQYF TGCGCCAGCAGAAGAAGCGGGGGGCGCACAGATACGCAGTATTTT
TRBD1 TRBJ1-1 NA 12 TRBV2 CASKGTGDRAFF TGTGCCAGCAAGGGAACAGGGGATCGAGCTTTCTTT
NA TRBJ1-5 NA 15 TRBV27 CASSLNRGSNQPQHF TGTGCCAGCAGTTTGAATAGGGGTAGCAATCAGCCCCAGCATTTT
NA TRBJ2-3 NA 14 TRBV5-4 CASSLVGSTDTQYF TGTGCCAGCAGCTTGGTCGGGAGCACAGATACGCAGTATTTT
TRBD1 TRBJ2-5 NA 15 TRBV10-3 CAISGNPGGQETQYF TGTGCCATCAGTGGGAATCCAGGGGGCCAAGAGACCCAGTACTTC
NA TRBJ2-1 NA 13 TRBV6-4 CASSERGTDEQFF TGTGCCAGCAGTGAACGAGGTACTGATGAGCAGTTCTTC
NA TRBJ2-3 NA 17 TRBV7-5 CARSFDLAGGPADTQYF TGTGCCAGAAGCTTCGACCTAGCGGGGGGGCCGGCAGATACGCAGTATTTT
NA TRBJ2-3 few 12 TRBV7-2 CASSPYTDTQYF TGTGCCAGCAGCCCCTACACAGATACGCAGTATTTT
NA TRBJ2-5 NA 13 TRBV7-2 CASSPGGPETQYF TGTGCCAGCAGCCCAGGGGGGCCGGAGACCCAGTACTTC
TRBD1 TRBJ2-1 NA 15 TRBV19 CASSTGQGAYNEQFF TGTGCCAGTAGTACTGGACAGGGAGCCTACAATGAGCAGTTCTTC
NA TRBJ1-2 NA 11 TRBV30 CAWIRDYGYTF TGTGCCTGGATTCGGGACTATGGCTACACCTTC